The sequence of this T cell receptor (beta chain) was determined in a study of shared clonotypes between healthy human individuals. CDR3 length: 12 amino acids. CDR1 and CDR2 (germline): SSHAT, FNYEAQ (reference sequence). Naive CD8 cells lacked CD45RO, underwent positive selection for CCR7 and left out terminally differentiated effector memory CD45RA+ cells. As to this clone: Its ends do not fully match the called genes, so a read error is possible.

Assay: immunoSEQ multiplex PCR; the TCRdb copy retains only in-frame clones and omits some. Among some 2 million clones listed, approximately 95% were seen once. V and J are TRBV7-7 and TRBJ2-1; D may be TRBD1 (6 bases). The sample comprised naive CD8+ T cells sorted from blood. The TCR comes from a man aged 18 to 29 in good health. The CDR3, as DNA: TGTGCTAGCAGCTCGCTAGGGGGTAGGCAGTTCTTC. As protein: CASSSLGGRQFF.